The 14 T cell receptor beta chains reported below all come from one sample, sequenced in a study of post-analysis software for immune sequencing data. Whole-study results and caveats: Higher frequency in patients than in controls was seen for about five TRBV segments, with TRBV5-6, TRBV5-1 and TRBV20-1 among them.

Which antigens these TCRs recognize remains unknown. Unique molecular identifiers were present in the TCR beta cDNA libraries. TCRdb used MiXCR to reprocess the PCR reads, holding one entry per CDR3 protein. This table holds 600,000 to 750,000 distinct CDR3 sequences, about 60% found once. Specimen: blood. Receptors were obtained from a girl aged 2 to 10 with multiple sclerosis.

The rearrangement links TRBV20-1 to TRBJ1-1, with D possibly matching TRBD1 (6 bases). This CDR3 has 15 amino acids. Germline values: CDR1 DFQATT, CDR2 SNEGSKA (reference sequence). The ends were cut back, 4 bases at V and 1 base at J, with 16 bases in the middle. CDR3 protein: CSATTGLGRNTEAFF. Written as DNA, the CDR3 is TGCAGTGCTACCACAGGGTTGGGGAGGAACACTGAAGCTTTCTTT.

The chain is built from TRBV2 and TRBJ2-1; D unresolved. Trimming removed 4 bases from V and 3 bases from J, with 10 bases in between. Germline V lookup: CDR1 SNHLY, CDR2 FYNNEI. The CDR3 totals 14 residues. In nucleotides, the CDR3 is TGTGCCAGCAGTGGGGGTGTGGTCTACAATGAGCAGTTCTTC. It translates to CASSGGVVYNEQFF.

The sample holds a few counts of this clonotype. The chain is built from TRBV28 and TRBJ2-1; D unresolved. This CDR3 comprises 14 residues. The V end was cut by 4 bases, the J end by 0 bases, with 7 bases between. The V gene's germline CDR1 is MDHEN and CDR2 SYDVKM. The CDR3 bases are TGTGCCAGCAGTTCGGTCAGCTCCTACAATGAGCAGTTCTTC. Protein product: CASSSVSSYNEQFF.

The chain is built from TRBV11-2 and TRBJ1-6; D perhaps matches TRBD1 (6 bases). This CDR3 is built from 15 residues. Trimming cost V 2 bases and J 6 bases, with 11 bases left between them. Germline V gives CDR1 SGHAT, CDR2 FQNNGV. The CDR3 here is CASSLNGQINSPLHF. In nucleotides, the CDR3 is TGTGCCAGCAGCTTAAATGGACAGATTAATTCACCCCTCCACTTT.

The chain has TRBV20-1 and TRBJ2-1, with 8 bases lining up with TRBD2. CDR3 size: 14 residues. Losses at the gene ends were 4 bases for V and 9 bases for J; bases not matched to a gene: 11. Germline V gene sequence: CDR1 DFQATT, CDR2 SNEGSKA (reference sequence). CDR3 in amino acids: CSAILAGPRTEQFF. In DNA, the CDR3 is TGCAGTGCTATATTAGCGGGACCCCGTACTGAGCAGTTCTTC.

In DNA form, the CDR3 reads TGCAGTGCTGGATCCGGGACTAGCGGGAGGGCTGGTGAGCAGTTCTTC. This gives the protein CSAGSGTSGRAGEQFF. The chain uses TRBV20-1 and TRBJ2-1; 16 bases are shared with TRBD2. Germline V gene lookup returns CDR1 DFQATT and CDR2 SNEGSKA (reference sequence). This CDR3 region has 16 residues. J gave up 9 bases and V 5 bases, and 10 bases lay outside the gene matches.

This clonotype was observed a handful of times. The chain uses TRBV29-1 and TRBJ1-2; TRBD1 might be the D (6 bases). The V end lost 5 bases, the J end lost 8 bases, and 27 bases lay between the germline ends. Germline CDR1 and CDR2: SQVTM and ANQGSEA. The CDR3 spans 16 residues. The CDR3 nucleotides read TGCAGCGTTAGCGGAGGGGGACTTACGAACCCGGGAGGCTACACCTTC. It translates to CSVSGGGLTNPGGYTF.

This clonotype was picked up a small number of times. V gene TRBV20-1 combines with J gene TRBJ2-3; D is undetermined. Between the trimmed V and J ends, which lost 3 bases and 1 base, there was a span of 11 bases. This CDR3 region has 14 residues. The germline gives CDR1 DFQATT, CDR2 SNEGSKA (reference sequence). The CDR3 coding sequence is TGCAGTGCTAGCACGGGCGAGGGCACAGATACGCAGTATTTT. The encoded protein is CSASTGEGTDTQYF.

The V call is TRBV24-1, the J call TRBJ2-1, with TRBD1 identical over 8 bases. V gave up 3 bases and J gave up 9 bases; unmatched junction bases: 9. The CDR3 totals 15 residues. Looked up from germline, CDR1 is KGHDR and CDR2 is SFDVKD. CDR3: CATSDRGQGRSEQFF. The CDR3 DNA follows: TGTGCCACCAGTGATCGAGGACAGGGTCGGAGTGAGCAGTTCTTC.

The chain joins TRBV20-1 to TRBJ1-2; 11 nucleotides align to TRBD1. This CDR3 comprises 17 residues. Trimming at V came to 3 bases and at J to 7 bases, leaving 16 bases not matched to a gene. CDR1 is DFQATT and CDR2 is SNEGSKA in the germline V gene (reference sequence). CDR3 amino acids: CSARPLFGQGAQIGYTF. DNA of the CDR3: TGCAGTGCTAGGCCCCTATTCGGACAGGGGGCACAGATTGGCTACACCTTC.

The chain combines TRBV12-3 or TRBV12-4 with TRBJ2-3; a weak D match, TRBD2 (6 bases). This CDR3 is 17 amino acids long. Trimming cost V 2 bases and J 4 bases, with 19 bases left between them. CDR3 nucleotide sequence: TGTGCCAGCAGTTTAATCACTAGGAGGGGTTCGGCAGATACGCAGTATTTT. It is translated as CASSLITRRGSADTQYF.

This clonotype showed up just once. J is TRBJ2-1 and V is TRBV6-2 or TRBV6-3; D unresolved. Germline CDR1 MNHEY, CDR2 SVGEGT. V was cut by 6 bases and J by 13 bases, with 13 bases left in between. This CDR3 region has 11 residues. The CDR3 spells CASSTGPQQFF. CDR3 bases: TGTGCCAGCAGCACCGGGCCTCAACAGTTCTTC.

This chain connects TRBV6-1 to TRBJ2-5; TRBD1 aligns across 10 bases. The DNA end is more similar to TRBJ2-7, so the J call may be wrong. Germline values: CDR1 MNHNS, CDR2 SASEGT. CDR3 length: 15 amino acids. CDR3 amino acids: CASSGQGAIVYEQYF. The DNA for the CDR3 is TGTGCCAGCAGTGGACAGGGGGCAATTGTCTACGAGCAGTACTTC.

This clonotype showed up just a few times. The chain couples TRBV6-6 to TRBJ1-6; no firm D call. Germline lookup yields CDR1 MNHNY and CDR2 SVGAGI (reference sequence). Trimming pared 5 bases from V and 10 bases from J, leaving 9 bases between. The CDR3 sequence is 12 residues long. The CDR3 DNA sequence: TGTGCCAGCAGTCCCCGGGGATCACCCCTCCACTTT. Protein product: CASSPRGSPLHF.